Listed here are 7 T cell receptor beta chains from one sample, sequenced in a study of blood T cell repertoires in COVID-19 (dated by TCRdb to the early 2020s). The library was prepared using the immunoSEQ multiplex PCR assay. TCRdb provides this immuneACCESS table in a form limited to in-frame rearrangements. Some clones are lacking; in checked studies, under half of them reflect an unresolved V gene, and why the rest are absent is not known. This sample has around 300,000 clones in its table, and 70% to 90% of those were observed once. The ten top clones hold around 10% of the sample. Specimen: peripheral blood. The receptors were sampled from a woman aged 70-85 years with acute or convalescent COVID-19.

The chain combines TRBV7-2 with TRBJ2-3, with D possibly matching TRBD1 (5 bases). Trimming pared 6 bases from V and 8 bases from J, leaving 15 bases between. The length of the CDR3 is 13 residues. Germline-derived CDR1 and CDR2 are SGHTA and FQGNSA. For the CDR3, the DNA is TGTGCCAGCAGACTACCGACAGTCGGTACGCAGTATTTT. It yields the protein CASRLPTVGTQYF.

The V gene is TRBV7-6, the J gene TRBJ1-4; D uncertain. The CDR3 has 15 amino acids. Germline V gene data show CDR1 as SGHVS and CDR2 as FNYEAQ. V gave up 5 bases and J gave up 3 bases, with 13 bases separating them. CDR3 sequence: CASSPGIVANEKLFF. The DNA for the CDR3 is TGTGCCAGCAGCCCAGGAATTGTAGCTAATGAAAAACTGTTTTTT.

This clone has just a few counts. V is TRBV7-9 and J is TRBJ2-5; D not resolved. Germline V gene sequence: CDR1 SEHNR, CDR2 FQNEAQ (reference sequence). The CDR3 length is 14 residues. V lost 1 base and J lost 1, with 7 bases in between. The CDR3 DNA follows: TGTGCCAGCAGCTTAGATGGTAGCCAAGAGACCCAGTACTTC. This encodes CASSLDGSQETQYF.

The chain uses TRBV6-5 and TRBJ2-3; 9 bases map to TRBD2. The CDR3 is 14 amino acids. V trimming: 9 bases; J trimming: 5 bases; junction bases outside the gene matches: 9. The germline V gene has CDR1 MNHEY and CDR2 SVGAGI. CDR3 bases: TGTGCCAGTACCCCGCGGGGGGGAGGAGATACGCAGTATTTT. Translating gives CASTPRGGGDTQYF.

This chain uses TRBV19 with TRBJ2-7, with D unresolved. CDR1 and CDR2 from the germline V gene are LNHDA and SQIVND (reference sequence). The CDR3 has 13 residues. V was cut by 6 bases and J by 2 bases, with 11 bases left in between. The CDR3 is CASSPYEPYEQYF. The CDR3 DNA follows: TGTGCCAGTAGCCCCTACGAACCCTACGAGCAGTACTTC.

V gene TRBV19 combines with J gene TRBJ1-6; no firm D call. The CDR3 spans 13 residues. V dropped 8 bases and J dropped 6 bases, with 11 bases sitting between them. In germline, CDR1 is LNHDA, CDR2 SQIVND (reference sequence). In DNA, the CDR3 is TGTGCCAGTGGGAGAGACGTTAATTCACCCCTCCACTTT. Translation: CASGRDVNSPLHF.

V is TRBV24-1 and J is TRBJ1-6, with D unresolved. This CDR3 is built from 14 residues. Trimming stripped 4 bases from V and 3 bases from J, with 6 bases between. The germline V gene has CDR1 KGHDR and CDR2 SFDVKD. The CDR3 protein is CATSDQNYNSPLHF. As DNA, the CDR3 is TGTGCCACCAGTGACCAAAACTATAATTCACCCCTCCACTTT.